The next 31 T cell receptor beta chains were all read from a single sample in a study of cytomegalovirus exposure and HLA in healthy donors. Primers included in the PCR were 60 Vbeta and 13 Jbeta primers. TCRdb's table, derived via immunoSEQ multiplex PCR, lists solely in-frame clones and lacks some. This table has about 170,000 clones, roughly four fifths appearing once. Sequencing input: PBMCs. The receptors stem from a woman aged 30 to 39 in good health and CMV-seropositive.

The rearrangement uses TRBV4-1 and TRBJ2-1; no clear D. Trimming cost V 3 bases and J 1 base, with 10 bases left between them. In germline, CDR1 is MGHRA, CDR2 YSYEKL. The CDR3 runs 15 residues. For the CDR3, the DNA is TGCGCCAGCAGCCAGGGCCGAATGTCCTACAATGAGCAGTTCTTC. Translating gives CASSQGRMSYNEQFF.

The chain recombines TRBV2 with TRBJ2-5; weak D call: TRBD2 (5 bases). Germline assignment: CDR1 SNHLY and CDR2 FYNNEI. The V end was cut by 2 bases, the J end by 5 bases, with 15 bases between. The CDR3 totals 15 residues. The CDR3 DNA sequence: TGTGCCAGCAGTGAAAGGCGGGCGTTGGGGGAGACCCAGTACTTC. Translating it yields CASSERRALGETQYF.

The CDR3 coding sequence is TGCAGCGTTGTTGAAGCTAGTCTCTACAATGAGCAGTTCTTC. Translated, it gives CSVVEASLYNEQFF. J is TRBJ2-1 and V is TRBV29-1; D gene ambiguous. V dropped 4 bases and J dropped 3 bases, with 13 bases sitting between them. Germline loops: CDR1 SQVTM, CDR2 ANQGSEA. The CDR3 has 14 amino acids.

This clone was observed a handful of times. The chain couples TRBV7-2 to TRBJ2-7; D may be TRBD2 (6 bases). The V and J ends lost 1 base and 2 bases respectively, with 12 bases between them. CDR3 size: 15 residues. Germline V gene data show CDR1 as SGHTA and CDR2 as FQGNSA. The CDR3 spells CASSLDPGDTYEQYF. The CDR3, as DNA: TGTGCCAGCAGCTTAGATCCGGGAGACACCTACGAGCAGTACTTC.

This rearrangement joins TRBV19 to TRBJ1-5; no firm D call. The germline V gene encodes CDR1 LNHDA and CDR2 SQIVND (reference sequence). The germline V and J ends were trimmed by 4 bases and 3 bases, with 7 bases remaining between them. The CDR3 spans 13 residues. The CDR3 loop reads CASSNGFNQPQHF. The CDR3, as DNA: TGTGCCAGTAGTAACGGGTTCAATCAGCCCCAGCATTTT.

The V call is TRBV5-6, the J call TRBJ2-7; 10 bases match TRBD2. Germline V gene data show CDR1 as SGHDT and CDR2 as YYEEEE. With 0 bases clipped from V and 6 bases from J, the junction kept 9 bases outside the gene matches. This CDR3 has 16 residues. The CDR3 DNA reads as TGTGCCAGCAGCTTGGATCCGGGACTAGCGTTCGGCGAGCAGTACTTC. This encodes CASSLDPGLAFGEQYF.

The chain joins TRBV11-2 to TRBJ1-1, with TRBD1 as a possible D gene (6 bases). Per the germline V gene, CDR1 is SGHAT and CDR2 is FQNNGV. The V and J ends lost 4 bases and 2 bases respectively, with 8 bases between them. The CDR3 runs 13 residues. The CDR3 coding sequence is TGTGCCAGCAGCTCGGACAGAAACACTGAAGCTTTCTTT. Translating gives CASSSDRNTEAFF.

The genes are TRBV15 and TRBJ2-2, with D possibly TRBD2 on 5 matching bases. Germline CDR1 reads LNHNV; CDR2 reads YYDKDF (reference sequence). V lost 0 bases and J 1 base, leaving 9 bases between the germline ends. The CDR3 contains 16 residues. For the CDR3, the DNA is TGTGCCACCAGCAGAGAGGGCGGGCTGAACACCGGGGAGCTGTTTTTT. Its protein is CATSREGGLNTGELFF.

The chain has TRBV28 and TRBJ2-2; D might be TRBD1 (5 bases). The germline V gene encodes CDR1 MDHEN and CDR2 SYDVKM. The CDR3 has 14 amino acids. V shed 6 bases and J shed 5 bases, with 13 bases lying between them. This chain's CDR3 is CASRSGMGTGELFF. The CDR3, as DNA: TGTGCCAGCAGATCAGGGATGGGAACCGGGGAGCTGTTTTTT.

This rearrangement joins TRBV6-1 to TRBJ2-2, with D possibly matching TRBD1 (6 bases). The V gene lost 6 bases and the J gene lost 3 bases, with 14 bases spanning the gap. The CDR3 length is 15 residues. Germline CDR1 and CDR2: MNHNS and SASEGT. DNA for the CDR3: TGTGCCAGCAGACGAGAGGGGGTAGACACCGGGGAGCTGTTTTTT. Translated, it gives CASRREGVDTGELFF.

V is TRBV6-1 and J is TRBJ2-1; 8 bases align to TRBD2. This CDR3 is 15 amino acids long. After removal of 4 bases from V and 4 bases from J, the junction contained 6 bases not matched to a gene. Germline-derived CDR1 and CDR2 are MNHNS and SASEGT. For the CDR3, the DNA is TGTGCCAGCAGTGGGCTAGCGGGTCCGTACAATGAGCAGTTCTTC. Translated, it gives CASSGLAGPYNEQFF.

The CDR3 protein is CASRKDSLYGAFF. CDR3 DNA sequence: TGTGCCAGCAGAAAGGACAGTCTTTATGGAGCTTTCTTT. V gene TRBV28 combines with J gene TRBJ1-1; a possible D gene is TRBD1 (6 bases). Between the trimmed V and J ends, which lost 6 bases and 10 bases, there was a span of 18 bases. The CDR3 length is 13 residues. Germline V gene lookup returns CDR1 MDHEN and CDR2 SYDVKM.

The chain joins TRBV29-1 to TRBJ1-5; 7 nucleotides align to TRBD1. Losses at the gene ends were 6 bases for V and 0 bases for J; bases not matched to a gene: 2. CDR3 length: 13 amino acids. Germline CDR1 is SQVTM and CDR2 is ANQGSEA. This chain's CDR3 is CSVAGGSNQPQHF. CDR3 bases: TGCAGCGTGGCAGGGGGTAGCAATCAGCCCCAGCATTTT.

CDR3 sequence: CATKYGGNEKLFF. CDR3 nucleotide sequence: TGTGCCACCAAGTACGGGGGTAATGAAAAACTGTTTTTT. V usage is TRBV15 and J usage is TRBJ1-4; a weak D match, TRBD1 (5 bases). With 7 bases removed from V and 4 bases from J, the gap between germline ends came to 10 bases. Per germline, CDR1 LNHNV and CDR2 YYDKDF (reference sequence). CDR3 length: 13 amino acids.

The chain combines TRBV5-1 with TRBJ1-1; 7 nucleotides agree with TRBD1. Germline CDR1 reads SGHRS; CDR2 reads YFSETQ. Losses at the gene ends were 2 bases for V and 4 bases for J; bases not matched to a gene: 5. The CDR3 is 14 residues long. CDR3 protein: CASSFRGDSTEAFF. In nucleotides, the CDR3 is TGCGCCAGCAGCTTTAGGGGGGACAGCACTGAAGCTTTCTTT. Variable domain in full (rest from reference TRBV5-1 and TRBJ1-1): KAGVTQTPRYLIKTRGQQVTLSCSPISGHRSVSWYQQTPGQGLQFLFEYFSETQRNKGNFPGRFSGRQFSNSRSEMNVSTLELGDSALYLCASSFRGDSTEAFFGQGTRLTVV.

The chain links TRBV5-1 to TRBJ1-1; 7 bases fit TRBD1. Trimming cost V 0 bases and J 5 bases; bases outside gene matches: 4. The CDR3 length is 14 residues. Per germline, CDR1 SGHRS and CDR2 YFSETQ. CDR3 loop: CASSLEGAQTEAFF. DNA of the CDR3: TGCGCCAGCAGCTTGGAGGGGGCACAGACTGAAGCTTTCTTT.

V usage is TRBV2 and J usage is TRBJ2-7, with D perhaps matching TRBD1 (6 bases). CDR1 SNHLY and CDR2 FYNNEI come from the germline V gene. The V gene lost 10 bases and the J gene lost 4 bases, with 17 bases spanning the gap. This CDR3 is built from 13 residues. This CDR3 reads CANRLQGAYEQYF. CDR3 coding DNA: TGTGCCAACAGGTTACAGGGAGCTTACGAGCAGTACTTC.

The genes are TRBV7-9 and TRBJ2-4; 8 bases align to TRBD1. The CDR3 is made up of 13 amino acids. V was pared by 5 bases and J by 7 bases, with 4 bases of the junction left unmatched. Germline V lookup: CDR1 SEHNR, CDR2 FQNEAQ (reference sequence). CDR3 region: CASSAGGRNIQYF. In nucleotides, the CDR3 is TGTGCCAGCAGCGCAGGGGGCCGCAACATTCAGTACTTC. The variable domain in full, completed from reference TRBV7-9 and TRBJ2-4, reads DTGVSQNPRHKITKRGQNVTFRCDPISEHNRLYWYRQTLGQGPEFLTYFQNEAQLEKSRLLSDRFSAERPKGSFSTLEIQRTEQGDSAMYLCASSAGGRNIQYFGAGTRLSVL.

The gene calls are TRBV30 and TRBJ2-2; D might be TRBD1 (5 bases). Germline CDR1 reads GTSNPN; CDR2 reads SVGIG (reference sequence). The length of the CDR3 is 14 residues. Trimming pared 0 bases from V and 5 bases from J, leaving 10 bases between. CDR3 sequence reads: CAWSVQGGTGELFF. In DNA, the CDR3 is TGTGCCTGGAGTGTTCAGGGTGGGACCGGGGAGCTGTTTTTT.

This chain's CDR3 is CASSLAASGISYNEQFF. The CDR3 nucleotides read TGTGCCAGCAGCTTAGCCGCTAGCGGGATATCCTACAATGAGCAGTTCTTC. The chain has TRBV11-2 and TRBJ2-1; the match to TRBD2 covers 9 bases. CDR3 length: 17 residues. Germline V gene data show CDR1 as SGHAT and CDR2 as FQNNGV. V was clipped by 1 base and J by 1 base; unmatched bases: 5.

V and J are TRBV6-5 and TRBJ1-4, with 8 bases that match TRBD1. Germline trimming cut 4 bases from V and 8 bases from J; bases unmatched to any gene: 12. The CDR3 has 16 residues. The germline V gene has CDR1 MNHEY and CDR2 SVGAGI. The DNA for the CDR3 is TGTGCCAGCAGTTTGGCCCGGGGCAGGGGGCGGGAAAAACTGTTTTTT. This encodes CASSLARGRGREKLFF.

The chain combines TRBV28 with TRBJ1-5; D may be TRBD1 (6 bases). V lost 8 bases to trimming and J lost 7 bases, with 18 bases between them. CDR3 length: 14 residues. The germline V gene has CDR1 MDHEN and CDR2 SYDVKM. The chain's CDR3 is CASGPWGGGQPQHF. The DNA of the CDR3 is TGTGCCAGCGGTCCCTGGGGGGGCGGGCAGCCCCAGCATTTT.

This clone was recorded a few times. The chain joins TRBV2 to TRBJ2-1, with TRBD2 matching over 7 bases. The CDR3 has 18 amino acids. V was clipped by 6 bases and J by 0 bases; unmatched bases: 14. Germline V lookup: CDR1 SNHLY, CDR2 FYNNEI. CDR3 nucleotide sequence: TGTGCCAGCAGGAGAGGTACTAGCGCCCCGAGCTCCTACAATGAGCAGTTCTTC. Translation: CASRRGTSAPSSYNEQFF.

CDR3: CSVRDLGTGELFF. The CDR3 DNA reads TGCAGCGTCAGGGACTTGGGGACCGGGGAGCTGTTTTTT. The chain employs TRBV29-1 and TRBJ2-2; D might be TRBD2 (6 bases). V lost 6 bases and J lost 5, with 13 bases in between. Looked up from germline, CDR1 is SQVTM and CDR2 is ANQGSEA. The CDR3 covers 13 residues.

CDR3 sequence reads: CASSIQGRGTGELFF. The CDR3 DNA reads TGCGCCAGCAGTATACAGGGTAGAGGAACCGGGGAGCTGTTTTTT. The chain combines TRBV5-1 with TRBJ2-2; D may be TRBD1 (6 bases). The CDR3 spans 15 residues. V lost 5 bases, J lost 5 bases, and 16 bases lay in between. CDR1 is SGHRS and CDR2 is YFSETQ in the germline V gene.

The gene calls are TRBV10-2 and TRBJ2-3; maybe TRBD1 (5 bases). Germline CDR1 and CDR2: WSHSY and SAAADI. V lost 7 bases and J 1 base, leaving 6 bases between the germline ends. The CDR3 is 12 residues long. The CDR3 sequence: CASKTGTDTQYF. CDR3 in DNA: TGCGCCAGCAAGACAGGCACAGATACGCAGTATTTT.

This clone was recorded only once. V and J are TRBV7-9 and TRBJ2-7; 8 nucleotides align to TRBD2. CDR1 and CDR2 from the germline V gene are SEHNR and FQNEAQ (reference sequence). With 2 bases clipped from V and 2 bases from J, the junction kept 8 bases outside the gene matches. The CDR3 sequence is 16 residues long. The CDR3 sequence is CASSLRRLASTYEQYF. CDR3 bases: TGTGCCAGCAGCTTAAGAAGACTAGCGAGTACCTACGAGCAGTACTTC.

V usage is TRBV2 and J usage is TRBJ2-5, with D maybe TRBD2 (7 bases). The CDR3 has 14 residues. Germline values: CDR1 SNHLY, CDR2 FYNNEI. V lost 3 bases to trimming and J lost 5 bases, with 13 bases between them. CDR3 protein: CASSDLGGVETQYF. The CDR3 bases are TGTGCCAGCAGTGATCTAGGGGGGGTGGAGACCCAGTACTTC.

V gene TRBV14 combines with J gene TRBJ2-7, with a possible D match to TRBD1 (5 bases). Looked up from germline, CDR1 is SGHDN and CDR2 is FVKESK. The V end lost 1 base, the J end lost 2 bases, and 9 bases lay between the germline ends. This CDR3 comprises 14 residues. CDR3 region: CASSQVWGPYEQYF. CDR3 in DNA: TGTGCCAGCAGCCAAGTGTGGGGCCCCTACGAGCAGTACTTC.

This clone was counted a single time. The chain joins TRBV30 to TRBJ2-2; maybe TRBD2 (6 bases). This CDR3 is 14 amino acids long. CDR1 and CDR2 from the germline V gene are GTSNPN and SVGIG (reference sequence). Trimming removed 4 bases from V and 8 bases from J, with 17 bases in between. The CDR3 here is CAWTPNGGWGELFF. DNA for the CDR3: TGTGCCTGGACCCCGAACGGGGGTTGGGGGGAGCTGTTTTTT.

The CDR3 sequence is CASSFKQVPDTQYF. The CDR3, as DNA: TGCGCCAGCAGCTTCAAACAGGTCCCAGATACGCAGTATTTT. The V and J genes are TRBV5-1 and TRBJ2-3; TRBD1 is a possible D gene (5 bases). CDR3 length: 14 amino acids. Trimming took off 2 bases at V and 4 bases at J, with 11 bases between the two ends. Germline CDR1 and CDR2: SGHRS and YFSETQ.